This T cell receptor beta chain was identified during a study of OX40 agonist ivuxolimab in advanced cancers. Study as a whole: Patients were 82.7% male with ages roughly 20 to 85, mean roughly 64. Patients achieving partial responses numbered three: one hepatocellular carcinoma case and two cutaneous melanoma cases.

About this clone: Its antigen is currently unknown.

Assay: immunoSEQ multiplex PCR; the TCRdb copy retains only in-frame clones and omits some. The profile shows more than 20,000 clones, 83% of them singletons. Findings and limits, study-wide: Partial responders dosed at 0.1-3.0 mg/kg displayed clonal expansion ranking among the lowest. The CD4+ and CD8+ T cells in the blood had expanded clonally by week 6 at 0.1 to 3.0 mg/kg.

This specimen was CD4+ or CD8+ T cells sorted from blood, taken in a trial of the OX40 agonist ivuxolimab. The clonotype was recovered from an adult with an advanced solid tumor such as melanoma, head and neck, liver or kidney cancer.

The CDR3 spells CASSDRRRQDSWYEQYF. The CDR3 nucleotides read TGTGCCAGCAGTGACAGACGCAGACAGGACAGTTGGTACGAGCAGTACTTC. The V gene is TRBV6-4, the J gene TRBJ2-7; TRBD1 is a possible D gene (6 bases). The CDR3 covers 17 residues. The V gene lost 2 bases and the J gene lost 4 bases, with 21 bases spanning the gap. Per germline, CDR1 MRHNA and CDR2 SNTAGT.